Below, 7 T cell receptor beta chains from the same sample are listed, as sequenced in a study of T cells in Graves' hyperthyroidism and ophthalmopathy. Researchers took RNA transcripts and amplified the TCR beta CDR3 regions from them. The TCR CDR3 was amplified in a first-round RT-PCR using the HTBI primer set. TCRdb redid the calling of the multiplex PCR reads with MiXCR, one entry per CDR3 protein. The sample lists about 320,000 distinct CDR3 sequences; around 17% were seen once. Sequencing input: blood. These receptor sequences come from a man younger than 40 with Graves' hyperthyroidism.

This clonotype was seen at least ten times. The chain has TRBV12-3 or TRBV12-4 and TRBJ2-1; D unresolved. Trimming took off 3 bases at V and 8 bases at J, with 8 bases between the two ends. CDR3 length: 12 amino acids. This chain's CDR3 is CASSFEVDEQFF. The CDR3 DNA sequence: TGTGCCAGCAGTTTTGAAGTCGATGAGCAGTTCTTC.

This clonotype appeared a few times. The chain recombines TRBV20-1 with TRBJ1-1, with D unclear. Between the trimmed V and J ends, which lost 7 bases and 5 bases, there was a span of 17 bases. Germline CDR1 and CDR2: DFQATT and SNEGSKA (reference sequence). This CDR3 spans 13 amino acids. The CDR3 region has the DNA TGCAGTGGCCGACGGACGGATTTTACTGAAGCTTTCTTT. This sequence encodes CSGRRTDFTEAFF.

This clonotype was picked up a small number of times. In nucleotides, the CDR3 is TGTGCCAGCAGTGAACGTTGGCAGGCGAACACCATATATTTT. Translated: CASSERWQANTIYF. The genes are TRBV2 and TRBJ1-3, with D uncertain. From germline, CDR1 is SNHLY and CDR2 FYNNEI. The length of the CDR3 is 14 residues. The V gene lost 2 bases and the J gene lost 7 bases, with 12 bases spanning the gap.

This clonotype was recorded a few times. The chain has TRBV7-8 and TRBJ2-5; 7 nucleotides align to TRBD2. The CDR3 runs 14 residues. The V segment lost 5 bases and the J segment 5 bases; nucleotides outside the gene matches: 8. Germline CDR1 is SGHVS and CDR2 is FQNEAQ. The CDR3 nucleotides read TGTGCCAGCAGCCCCTGGGGGGGTTGGGAGACCCAGTACTTC. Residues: CASSPWGGWETQYF.

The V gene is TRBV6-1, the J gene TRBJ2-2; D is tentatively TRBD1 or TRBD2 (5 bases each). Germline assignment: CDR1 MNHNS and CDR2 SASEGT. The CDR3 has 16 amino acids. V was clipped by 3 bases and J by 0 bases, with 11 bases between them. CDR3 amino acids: CASSEWGFSNTGELFF. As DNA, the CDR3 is TGTGCCAGCAGTGAGTGGGGGTTCTCGAACACCGGGGAGCTGTTTTTT.

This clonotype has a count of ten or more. The DNA for the CDR3 is TGTGCCAGCATCGACTCAAACGAGCAGTACTTC. As protein: CASIDSNEQYF. The chain combines TRBV28 with TRBJ2-7; D uncertain. The CDR3 consists of 11 residues. Trimming left V 7 bases short and J 5 bases short, with 9 bases between. Germline lookup yields CDR1 MDHEN and CDR2 SYDVKM.

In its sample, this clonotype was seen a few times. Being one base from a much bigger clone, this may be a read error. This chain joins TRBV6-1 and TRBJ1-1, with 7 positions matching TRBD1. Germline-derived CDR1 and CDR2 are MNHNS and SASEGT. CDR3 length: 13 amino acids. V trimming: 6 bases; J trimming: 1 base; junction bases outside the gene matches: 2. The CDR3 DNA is TGTGCCAGCAGAAGACAGGGGAACACTGAAGCTTTCTTT. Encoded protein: CASRRQGNTEAFF.